This is a list of T cell receptor beta chains from one sample in a study of T-cell reconstitution after alpha-beta-depleted transplantation in children. TCRdb passed the PCR reads through MiXCR, listing each CDR3 protein once. The table includes about 180,000 distinct CDR3 sequences, around 10% detected once. The sample consisted of PBMCs, taken before TCRalphabeta/CD19-depleted stem cell transplant. All receptors come from a boy aged 2-15 years with acute myeloid leukemia, due to receive a stem cell transplant. CDR3s include the opening cysteine and the closing phenylalanine or tryptophan. The D gene is left open where the match is weak. Expanded clones are given a class, and other clones once, few, many or no size at all.

TRBJ2-2,TRBV5-1,.,many,CASSLGGLNPGELFF,TGCGCCAGCAGCTTGGGTGGCCTGAATCCCGGGGAGCTGTTTTTT
TRBJ2-2,TRBV20-1,.,many,CSAKLGPPISGELFF,TGCAGTGCCAAATTGGGACCCCCCATCTCCGGGGAGCTGTTTTTT
TRBJ2-2,TRBV9,TRBD2,many,CASSVGLAGGLATGELFF,TGTGCCAGCAGCGTAGGACTAGCGGGGGGCCTCGCCACCGGGGAGCTGTTTTTT
TRBJ2-5,TRBV5-4,.,few,CASSSRAGAGPETQYF,TGTGCCAGCAGCTCAAGAGCAGGGGCGGGTCCGGAGACCCAGTACTTC
TRBJ2-1,TRBV27,.,many,CASRPTGEAQFF,TGTGCCAGCAGACCAACAGGGGAGGCTCAGTTCTTC
TRBJ1-6,TRBV21-1,.,many,CASSPSVGLLYPSYNSPLHF,TGTGCCAGCAGCCCAAGCGTGGGACTCCTTTACCCCTCCTATAATTCACCCCTCCACTTT
TRBJ2-3,TRBV7-6,.,many,CASGKYAGPSTDTQYF,TGTGCCAGCGGAAAATACGCAGGGCCTAGCACAGATACGCAGTATTTT
TRBJ2-1,TRBV2,TRBD2,.,CASSGTSGRFDEQFF,TGTGCCAGCAGTGGGACTAGCGGGAGGTTTGATGAGCAGTTCTTC
TRBJ2-3,TRBV6-5,TRBD1,many,CASSYRTGTTDTQYF,TGTGCCAGCAGTTACCGGACAGGGACCACAGATACGCAGTATTTT
TRBJ1-2,TRBV11-2,.,many,CASSFSRSANYGYTF,TGTGCCAGCAGCTTTTCCAGGTCGGCGAACTATGGCTACACCTTC
TRBJ2-7,TRBV12-3/TRBV12-4,TRBD1,many,CASTKGQDLSYEQYF,TGTGCCAGCACCAAGGGACAGGACCTCTCCTACGAGCAGTACTTC
TRBJ2-1,TRBV20-1,TRBD2,many,CSARDVSGGASGRSVF,TGCAGTGCTAGAGATGTGAGCGGGGGCGCTTCGGGTCGGTCGGTCTTC
TRBJ1-1,TRBV27,.,many,CASSLQGRGGFF,TGTGCCAGCAGTTTACAAGGCAGGGGAGGTTTCTTT
TRBJ1-1,TRBV5-1,.,many,CASSLGPGLGTEAFF,TGCGCCAGCAGCTTGGGTCCGGGGCTTGGCACTGAAGCTTTCTTT
TRBJ1-2,TRBV10-3,TRBD1,many,CAIDGTGGNYGYTF,TGTGCCATAGACGGGACAGGGGGCAACTATGGCTACACCTTC
TRBJ2-3,TRBV7-2,TRBD2,many,CASSANGLAGATLDTQYF,TGTGCCAGCAGCGCGAACGGACTAGCGGGGGCCACTCTGGATACGCAGTATTTT
TRBJ1-1,TRBV18,TRBD1,many,CASSPADRGYTEAFF,TGTGCCAGCTCACCTGCCGACAGGGGGTACACTGAAGCTTTCTTT
TRBJ2-1,TRBV7-2,TRBD2,many,CASSLSTSGSSYNEQFF,TGTGCCAGCAGCTTATCGACTAGCGGGAGCTCCTACAATGAGCAGTTCTTC
TRBJ2-2,TRBV5-1,.,.,CASKWGLSSRNTGELFF,TGCGCCAGCAAGTGGGGCCTCAGCTCCCGGAACACCGGGGAGCTGTTTTTT
TRBJ2-1,TRBV20-1,TRBD1,many,CSASGAGGSNEQFF,TGCAGTGCTAGTGGGGCAGGGGGCTCCAATGAGCAGTTCTTC
TRBJ2-3,TRBV28,.,many,CASTTWIDRESGGSSTDTQYF,TGTGCCAGCACCACTTGGATAGACCGGGAATCGGGGGGCTCTAGCACAGATACGCAGTATTTT
TRBJ2-5,TRBV15,TRBD1,many,CATSRRRDRVGETQYF,TGTGCCACCAGCAGACGCCGGGACAGGGTTGGCGAGACCCAGTACTTC
TRBJ1-1,TRBV12-3/TRBV12-4,.,many,CASSRRGGTEAFF,TGTGCCAGCAGCCGGAGGGGAGGGACTGAAGCTTTCTTT
TRBJ1-4,TRBV5-1,.,many,CASSRRWGGVDEKLFF,TGCGCCAGCAGCCGTCGCTGGGGGGGCGTGGATGAAAAACTGTTTTTT
TRBJ2-1,TRBV18,.,many,CASSPPSKHDEQFF,TGTGCCAGCTCACCACCGTCGAAACACGATGAGCAGTTCTTC
TRBJ2-2,TRBV11-1,.,.,CASSFLIRAMTGELFF,TGTGCCAGCAGCTTTTTGATTCGGGCGATGACCGGGGAGCTGTTTTTT
TRBJ2-5,TRBV7-3,.,few,CASSRLGAPRETQYF,TGTGCCAGCAGCCGACTGGGGGCTCCCCGGGAGACCCAGTACTTC
TRBJ1-5,TRBV7-6,.,.,CASSLGSREPQHF,TGTGCCAGCAGCTTAGGGTCCAGAGAGCCCCAGCATTTT
TRBJ2-4,TRBV28,.,many,CASQWGASAKNIQYF,TGTGCCAGCCAATGGGGCGCCTCGGCCAAAAACATTCAGTACTTC
TRBJ1-4,TRBV2,TRBD1,.,CASRGLQGAGEKLFF,TGTGCCAGCAGAGGCCTACAGGGGGCAGGGGAAAAACTGTTTTTT
TRBJ2-1,TRBV6-2/TRBV6-3,.,many,CASIRGMGNEQFF,TGTGCCAGCATACGCGGGATGGGCAATGAGCAGTTCTTC
TRBJ2-7,TRBV20-1,TRBD2,many,CSAGPPLADLSYEQYF,TGCAGTGCTGGACCCCCGCTAGCGGATCTTTCCTACGAGCAGTACTTC
TRBJ2-1,TRBV2,TRBD2,many,CASSGLAGGARDEQFF,TGTGCCAGCAGTGGGTTGGCGGGAGGGGCCCGCGATGAGCAGTTCTTC
TRBJ2-2,TRBV29-1,.,few,CSYRESGELFF,TGCAGCTACCGTGAAAGCGGGGAGCTGTTTTTT
TRBJ2-3,TRBV11-1,TRBD1,many,CASSLDSPGTGGAGTDTQYF,TGTGCCAGCAGCTTAGACAGCCCCGGGACAGGGGGCGCCGGCACAGATACGCAGTATTTT
TRBJ1-2,TRBV29-1,TRBD1,many,CSVEMGGTGTYGYTF,TGCAGCGTTGAAATGGGGGGGACAGGGACCTATGGCTACACCTTC
TRBJ1-1,TRBV12-3/TRBV12-4,.,many,CASSPNPQGNTEAFF,TGTGCCAGCAGTCCGAACCCCCAGGGGAACACTGAAGCTTTCTTT
TRBJ1-3,TRBV29-1,TRBD1,many,CSVHVGQGNTIYF,TGCAGCGTGCACGTGGGACAGGGAAACACCATATATTTT
TRBJ2-5,TRBV4-2,.,.,CASGPGLTTSQETQHF,TGTGCCAGCGGCCCCGGACTGACGACCAGCCAAGAGACCCAGCACTTC
TRBJ1-5,TRBV28,.,many,CASIGGFGYRQPQHF,TGTGCCAGCATAGGAGGTTTTGGTTATCGTCAGCCCCAGCATTTT
TRBJ2-3,TRBV5-1,.,many,CASSLAATNTDTQYF,TGCGCCAGCAGCTTGGCCGCTACTAACACAGATACGCAGTATTTT
TRBJ2-1,TRBV15,.,many,CATSRARTSIVNEQFF,TGTGCCACCAGCAGAGCCAGGACGTCCATTGTAAATGAGCAGTTCTTC
TRBJ2-3,TRBV7-2,TRBD1,.,CASSRVRGPDTQYF,TGTGCCAGCAGCCGAGTGAGGGGGCCAGATACGCAGTATTTT
TRBJ1-5,TRBV30,TRBD1,many,CAWSVRDRVFQPQHF,TGTGCCTGGAGTGTTAGGGACAGGGTCTTTCAGCCCCAGCATTTT
TRBJ2-7,TRBV2,.,many,CASSETLETGEQYF,TGTGCCAGCAGTGAGACACTCGAAACGGGCGAGCAGTACTTC